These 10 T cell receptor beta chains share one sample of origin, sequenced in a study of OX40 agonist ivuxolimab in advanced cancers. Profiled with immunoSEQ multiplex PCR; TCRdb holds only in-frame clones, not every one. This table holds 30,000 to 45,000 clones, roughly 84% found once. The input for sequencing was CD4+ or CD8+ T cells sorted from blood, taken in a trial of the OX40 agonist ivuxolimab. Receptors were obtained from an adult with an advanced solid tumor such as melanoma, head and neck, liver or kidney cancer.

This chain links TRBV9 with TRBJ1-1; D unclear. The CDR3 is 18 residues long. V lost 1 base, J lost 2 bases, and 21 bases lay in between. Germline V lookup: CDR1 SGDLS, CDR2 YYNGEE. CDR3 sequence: CASSVNPGSGPGNTEAFF. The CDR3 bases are TGTGCCAGCAGCGTAAACCCGGGATCAGGCCCGGGAAACACTGAAGCTTTCTTT.

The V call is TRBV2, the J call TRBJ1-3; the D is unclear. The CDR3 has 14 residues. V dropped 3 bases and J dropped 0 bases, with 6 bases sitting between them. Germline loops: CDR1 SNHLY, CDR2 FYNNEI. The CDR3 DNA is TGTGCCAGCAGTGATGAAGTCTCTGGAAACACCATATATTTT. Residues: CASSDEVSGNTIYF.

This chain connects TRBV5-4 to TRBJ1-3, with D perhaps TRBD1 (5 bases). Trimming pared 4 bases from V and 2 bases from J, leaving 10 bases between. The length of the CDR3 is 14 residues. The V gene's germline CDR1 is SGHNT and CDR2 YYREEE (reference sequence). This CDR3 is CASSGGPAGNTIYF. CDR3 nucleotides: TGTGCCAGCAGCGGGGGACCGGCTGGAAACACCATATATTTT.

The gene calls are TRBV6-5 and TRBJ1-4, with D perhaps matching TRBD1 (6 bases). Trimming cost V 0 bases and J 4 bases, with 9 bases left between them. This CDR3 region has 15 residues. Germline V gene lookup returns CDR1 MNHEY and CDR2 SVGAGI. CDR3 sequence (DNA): TGTGCCAGCAGTTACTCGACAGGTCATAATGAAAAACTGTTTTTT. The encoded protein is CASSYSTGHNEKLFF.

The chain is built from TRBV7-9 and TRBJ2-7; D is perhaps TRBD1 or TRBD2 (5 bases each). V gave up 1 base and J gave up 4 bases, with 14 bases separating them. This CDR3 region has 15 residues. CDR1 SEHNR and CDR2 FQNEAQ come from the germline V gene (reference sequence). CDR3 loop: CASSLGVGTMYEQYF. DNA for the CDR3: TGTGCCAGCAGCTTAGGGGTGGGGACCATGTACGAGCAGTACTTC.

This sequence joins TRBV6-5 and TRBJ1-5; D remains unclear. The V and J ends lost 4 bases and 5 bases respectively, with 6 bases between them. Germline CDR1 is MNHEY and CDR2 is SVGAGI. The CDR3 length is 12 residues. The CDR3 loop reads CASSSWDQPQHF. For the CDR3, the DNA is TGTGCCAGCAGTTCCTGGGATCAGCCCCAGCATTTT.

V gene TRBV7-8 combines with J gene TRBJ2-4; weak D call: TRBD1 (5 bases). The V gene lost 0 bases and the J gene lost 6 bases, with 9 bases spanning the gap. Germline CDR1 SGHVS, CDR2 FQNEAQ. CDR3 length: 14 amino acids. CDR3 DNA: TGTGCCAGCAGCTTAGCCCCAGACAGAAACATTCAGTACTTC. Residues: CASSLAPDRNIQYF.

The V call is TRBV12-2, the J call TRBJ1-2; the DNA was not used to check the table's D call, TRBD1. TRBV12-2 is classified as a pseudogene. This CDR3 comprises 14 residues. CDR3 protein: CASRFWTANYGYTF. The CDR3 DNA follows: TGTGCAAGTCGCTTTTGGACAGCTAACTATGGCTACACCTTC.

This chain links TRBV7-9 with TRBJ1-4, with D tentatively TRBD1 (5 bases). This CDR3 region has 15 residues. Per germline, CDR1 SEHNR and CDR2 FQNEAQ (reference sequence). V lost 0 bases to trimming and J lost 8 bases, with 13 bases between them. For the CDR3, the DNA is TGTGCCAGCAGCTTAGCAGTTCAGGGTCGCGAAAAACTGTTTTTT. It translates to CASSLAVQGREKLFF.

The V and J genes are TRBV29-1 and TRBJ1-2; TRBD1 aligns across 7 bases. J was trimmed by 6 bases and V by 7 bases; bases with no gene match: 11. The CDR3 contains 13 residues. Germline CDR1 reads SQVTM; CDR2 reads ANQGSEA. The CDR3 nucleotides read TGCAGCGCCCAAATCCAGGGGGGGGATGGCTACACCTTC. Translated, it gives CSAQIQGGDGYTF.